Presented here are 10 T cell receptor beta chains from one specimen sequenced in a study of blood T cell repertoires in COVID-19. The protocol was immunoSEQ multiplex PCR, while the TCRdb copy is restricted to in-frame clones and leaves out a portion. The sample lists 37,000 or so clones, around 85% occurring once. The sample comprised peripheral blood. These receptors all come from a human donor in a cohort sampled during active COVID-19.

This chain connects TRBV13 to TRBJ2-2, with 10 bases identical to TRBD2. Germline loops: CDR1 PRHDT, CDR2 FYEKMQ (reference sequence). The CDR3 runs 17 residues. Trimming cost V 2 bases and J 6 bases; bases outside gene matches: 9. The CDR3 loop is CASSLISASGGSGELFF. The CDR3 DNA sequence: TGTGCCAGCAGCTTAATTTCGGCTAGCGGGGGTTCCGGGGAGCTGTTTTTT.

This clone appeared once. The chain employs TRBV6-1 and TRBJ2-1; D might be TRBD1 (8 bases). The CDR3 covers 17 residues. V shed 2 bases and J shed 10 bases, with 24 bases lying between them. Germline loops: CDR1 MNHNS, CDR2 SASEGT. The CDR3 region is CASSETREDRVIKEQFF. The DNA of the CDR3 is TGTGCCAGCAGTGAAACCCGGGAGGACAGGGTAATTAAGGAGCAGTTCTTC.

This chain links TRBV5-6 with TRBJ1-2; D perhaps matches TRBD1 (6 bases). The CDR3 spans 11 residues. V lost 2 bases to trimming and J lost 13 bases, with 12 bases between them. In germline, CDR1 is SGHDT, CDR2 YYEEEE. CDR3 loop: CASSFTGLCTF. The DNA of the CDR3 is TGTGCCAGCAGCTTCACAGGGTTGTGCACCTTC. Looking up the rest from reference TRBV5-6 and TRBJ1-2 gives the full variable domain: DAGVTQSPTHLIKTRGQQVTLRCSPKSGHDTVSWYQQALGQGPQFIFQYYEEEERQRGNFPDRFSGHQFPNYSSELNVNALLLGDSALYLCASSFTGLCTFGSGTRLTVV.

The J gene is TRBJ1-3, the V gene TRBV7-2; 10 bases are shared with TRBD1. Germline V gives CDR1 SGHTA, CDR2 FQGNSA. The ends lost 5 bases at V and 2 bases at J; junction bases unmatched: 3. This CDR3 spans 15 amino acids. CDR3 in amino acids: CASSEGQGAGNTIYF. In DNA, the CDR3 is TGTGCCAGCAGCGAAGGACAGGGGGCTGGAAACACCATATATTTT. The full variable domain, with the rest looked up from reference TRBV7-2 and TRBJ1-3, is GAGVSQSPSNKVTEKGKDVELRCDPISGHTALYWYRQSLGQGLEFLIYFQGNSAPDKSGLPSDRFSAERTGGSVSTLTIQRTQQEDSAVYLCASSEGQGAGNTIYFGEGSWLTVV.

This clone was picked up a small number of times. The V gene is TRBV4-2, the J gene TRBJ2-1; 10 nucleotides match TRBD2. The V segment lost 0 bases and the J segment 8 bases; nucleotides outside the gene matches: 7. Looked up from germline, CDR1 is LGHNA and CDR2 is YNFKEQ. CDR3 length equals 16 residues. DNA of the CDR3: TGTGCCAGCAGCCAAGAAGGGAAGCGGGGGGGGCATGAGCAGTTCTTC. This codes for CASSQEGKRGGHEQFF.

The rearrangement joins TRBV7-2 to TRBJ2-5, with D uncertain. This CDR3 comprises 17 residues. Germline assignment: CDR1 SGHTA and CDR2 FQGNSA. V lost 4 bases, J lost 1 base, and 19 bases lay in between. CDR3 in DNA: TGTGCCAGCAGCTCCCAATCTGCGGCAAATCTCCAAGAGACCCAGTACTTC. Translation: CASSSQSAANLQETQYF.

V usage is TRBV7-9 and J usage is TRBJ2-7; D call uncertain. The germline V and J ends were trimmed by 5 bases and 7 bases, with 9 bases remaining between them. Germline V gene sequence: CDR1 SEHNR, CDR2 FQNEAQ (reference sequence). This CDR3 comprises 11 residues. CDR3: CASSPDKEQYF. The CDR3 DNA reads as TGTGCCAGCAGCCCCGACAAAGAGCAGTACTTC.

J is TRBJ1-6 and V is TRBV19; 10 nucleotides match TRBD1. This CDR3 spans 15 amino acids. V lost 7 bases and J lost 6; bases outside the gene matches: 6. Germline values: CDR1 LNHDA, CDR2 SQIVND (reference sequence). The CDR3, as DNA: TGTGCCAGTACTAGGACAGGGGGGAGTAATTCACCCCTCCACTTT. Its translation is CASTRTGGSNSPLHF.

The chain employs TRBV5-6 and TRBJ2-1; TRBD2 aligns across 9 bases. The CDR3 spans 15 residues. J lost 4 bases, V lost 3 bases, and 5 bases had no gene match. CDR1 is SGHDT, CDR2 YYEEEE, per germline. The CDR3 reads CASSYATSGYNEQFF. For the CDR3, the DNA is TGTGCCAGCAGCTACGCGACTAGCGGATACAATGAGCAGTTCTTC.

The J gene is TRBJ2-2, the V gene TRBV5-1; 7 positions match TRBD1. With 5 bases clipped from V and 6 bases from J, the junction kept 4 bases outside the gene matches. The length of the CDR3 is 13 residues. CDR1 is SGHRS and CDR2 is YFSETQ in the germline V gene. CDR3 residues: CASSSGQAGELFF. CDR3 sequence (DNA): TGCGCCAGCAGTTCCGGACAGGCCGGGGAGCTGTTTTTT. The full variable domain, its missing parts supplied by reference TRBV5-1 and TRBJ2-2, is KAGVTQTPRYLIKTRGQQVTLSCSPISGHRSVSWYQQTPGQGLQFLFEYFSETQRNKGNFPGRFSGRQFSNSRSEMNVSTLELGDSALYLCASSSGQAGELFFGEGSRLTVL.